This entry concerns a single TCR beta chain. The target of this receptor is not known. No much larger clone exists at a distance of one base, and base qualities are not known. The data derive from a study of blood T cell repertoires in COVID-19 (dated by TCRdb to the early 2020s). Broadly, across the study: Collaborator samples came from the United States, Italy and Spain and covered acute and convalescent phases of COVID-19. The material from the prospective study consisted of cDNA or gDNA derived from T cells, B-cell-depleted T cells, or PBMCs. Subjects who had been exposed to COVID-19, were actively infected with it, or had recovered from it provided the deeply sampled blood TCRbeta repertoires that made up the dataset. The repertoires were made available in a free public database intended to serve as a resource for research on the immune response to SARS-CoV-2. Samples came from the ongoing ImmuneRACE study (first 160 participants) plus 1,254 subjects from 6 global collaborators. A de-identified subject ID, COVID-19 status, age in years and sex were almost always included in the sample metadata. Where available, HLA class I and class II types were obtained from metadata supplied by the sample provider rather than from assay-based typing.

TCRbeta CDR3 regions were amplified from genomic DNA by means of the immunoSEQ Assay, a bias-controlled multiplex PCR. Per the authors' processing: The number of nucleated cells in each sample was estimated from the amplification of reference gene primers within the assay. To quantify the absolute abundance of each unique TCRbeta CDR3 rearrangement, sequence reads were collapsed and filtered. For each sample, productive Simpson clonality was calculated as the square root of Simpson's diversity index across productive rearrangements. As stored in TCRdb, this immuneACCESS dataset retains in-frame rearrangements with V and J assigned. A fraction of the clones does not appear; measured against another copy, unresolved V genes explain less than half of the discrepancy, and the remainder lacks a known reason. That table is the source of V, J and clone size, and D and trimming were worked out from the DNA. The sample data list 85,000 to 90,000 clones, and 80% to 85% of these were observed just once. Clones ranked in the top ten supply approximately 16% of the sample.

The investigation overall reported the following: How much clinical and demographic metadata was included differed by source and by participant, and the metadata was provided uncurated.

From its cysteine to its phenylalanine, the CDR3 spans 14 amino acids. Only the CDR3 DNA is retained, 42 bases long and in frame from the first base. The germline V gene specifies MNHEY as CDR1 and SVGAGI as CDR2. V is trimmed back by 3 bases and J by 3 bases, and the junction contains 2 bases that no gene match accounts for. Each collaborating institution followed its own protocols to collect whole blood in K2EDTA tubes. For TCRbeta analysis, collaborators shipped samples as frozen whole blood, isolated PBMCs, or DNA extracted from either of those sample types. Material: peripheral blood. This clonotype was sampled from an elderly woman with active or convalescent COVID-19. The chain joins TRBV6-5 to TRBJ2-7, with 10 bases aligning to TRBD1. CDR3 loop: CASSYGTGDYEQYF. The DNA sequence follows: TGTGCCAGCAGTTATGGGACAGGGGACTACGAGCAGTACTTC.